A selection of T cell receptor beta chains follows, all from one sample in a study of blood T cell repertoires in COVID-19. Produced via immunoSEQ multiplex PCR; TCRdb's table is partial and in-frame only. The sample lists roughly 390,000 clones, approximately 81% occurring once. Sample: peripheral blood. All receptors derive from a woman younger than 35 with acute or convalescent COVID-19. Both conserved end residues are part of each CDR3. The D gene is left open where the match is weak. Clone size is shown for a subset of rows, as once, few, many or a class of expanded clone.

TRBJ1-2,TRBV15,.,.,TGTGCCAGCGCCCAGGATAATACTGGCTACACCTTC,CASAQDNTGYTF
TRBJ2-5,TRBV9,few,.,TGTGCCAGCAGCGTCACAGGGTCCCCAAGTTTGGAGACCCAGTACTTC,CASSVTGSPSLETQYF
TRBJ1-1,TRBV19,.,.,TGTGCCAGTAGGGTGACAGGTGGTGACACTGAAGCTTTCTTT,CASRVTGGDTEAFF
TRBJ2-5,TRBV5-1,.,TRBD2,TGCGCCAGCAGCTTGGTGGGGACTAGCGTGGAGACCCAGTACTTC,CASSLVGTSVETQYF
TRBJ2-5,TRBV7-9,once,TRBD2,TGTGCCAGCAGCTGGGGACTAGCGGGGGGTTCATTTGAGACCCAGTACTTC,CASSWGLAGGSFETQYF
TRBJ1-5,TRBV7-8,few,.,TGTGCCAGCAGCCCGACCCAGGGGTTGAGCAATCAGCCCCAGCATTTT,CASSPTQGLSNQPQHF
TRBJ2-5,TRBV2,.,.,TGTGCCAGCAGGGGATCCCGAGGGAGGGGGCAAGAGACCCAGTACTTC,CASRGSRGRGQETQYF
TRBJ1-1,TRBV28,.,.,TGTGCCAGCAGTGCACAGGGCTCGGCGAACACTGAAGCTTTCTTT,CASSAQGSANTEAFF
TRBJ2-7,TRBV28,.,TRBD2,TGTGCCAGCACTCATGGGGGGACTAGCGGGAGTGCGGAGCAGTACTTC,CASTHGGTSGSAEQYF
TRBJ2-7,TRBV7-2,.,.,TGTGCCAGCAGTGCCGACAGGACCCTCGACGAGCAGTACTTC,CASSADRTLDEQYF
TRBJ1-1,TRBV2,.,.,TGTGCCAGCAGTCCGGACACTGAAGCTTTCTTT,CASSPDTEAFF
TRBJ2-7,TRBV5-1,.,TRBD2,TGCGCCAGCAGCCCCGATAGCGGGGGCCTTAGCTCCTACGAGCAGTACTTC,CASSPDSGGLSSYEQYF
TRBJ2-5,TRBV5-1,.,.,TGCGCCAGCCCTATTTTTGGAGAGCCCACTACCCAAGAGACCCAGTACTTC,CASPIFGEPTTQETQYF
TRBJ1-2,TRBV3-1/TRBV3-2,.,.,TGTGCCAGCAGCCAAGATTTGAGTTACGCTAACTATGGCTACACCTTC,CASSQDLSYANYGYTF
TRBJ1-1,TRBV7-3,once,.,TGTGCCAGCAGCCCCTCTGGCAGGGCTGACACTGAAGCTTTCTTT,CASSPSGRADTEAFF
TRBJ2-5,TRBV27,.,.,TGTGCCAGCCCCGCAGGGGCGGAGACCCAGTACTTC,CASPAGAETQYF
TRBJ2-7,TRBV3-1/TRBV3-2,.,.,TGTGCCAGCAGCCGATCGGAGGGAGGACCCTACGAGCAGTACTTC,CASSRSEGGPYEQYF
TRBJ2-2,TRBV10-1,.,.,TGCGCCAGCAGTCTTAGACTCGACGGAAGCGGGGAGCTGTTTTTT,CASSLRLDGSGELFF
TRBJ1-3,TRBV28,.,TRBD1,TGTGCCAGCAGCCTTTACGGGACAGGGAATTTCCTCCTCTCTGGAAACACCATATATTTT,CASSLYGTGNFLLSGNTIYF
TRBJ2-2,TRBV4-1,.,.,TGCGCCAGCAGCCGGCCGACAGGTGAGGACACCGGGGAGCTGTTTTTT,CASSRPTGEDTGELFF
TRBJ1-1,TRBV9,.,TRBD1,TGTGCCAGCAGCGCGAGGGGACAGGGAAGCAGTGAAGCTTTCTTT,CASSARGQGSSEAFF
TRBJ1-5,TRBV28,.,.,TGTGCCAGCAGCACTCAACAGGGTAGCCAGCCCCAGCATTTT,CASSTQQGSQPQHF